This T cell receptor beta chain was obtained from a study of blood T cell repertoires in COVID-19. Germline trimming cut 2 bases from V and 2 bases from J; bases unmatched to any gene: 19. Per the germline V gene, CDR1 is MGHRA and CDR2 is YSYEKL. There are 21 residues in the CDR3. This clone came up a few times. As processed by the authors: Nucleated cell number was recorded as an estimate derived from reference gene primer amplification. Data came from immunoSEQ multiplex PCR; TCRdb stores just in-frame clones and leaves some out. Clone size and V and J calls were adopted from that table, with D and trimming inferred from the DNA. This sample has approximately 150,000 clones, with about 76% found just once.

The sequence came from a human donor in a cohort sampled during active COVID-19. Sequencing was performed on peripheral blood. The rearrangement joins TRBV4-1 to TRBJ2-5; the match to TRBD2 covers 11 bases. The chain's CDR3 is CASSQYFPGLAARRDQETQYF. As DNA, the CDR3 is TGCGCCAGCAGCCAATACTTTCCGGGACTAGCGGCCCGACGGGATCAAGAGACCCAGTACTTC.